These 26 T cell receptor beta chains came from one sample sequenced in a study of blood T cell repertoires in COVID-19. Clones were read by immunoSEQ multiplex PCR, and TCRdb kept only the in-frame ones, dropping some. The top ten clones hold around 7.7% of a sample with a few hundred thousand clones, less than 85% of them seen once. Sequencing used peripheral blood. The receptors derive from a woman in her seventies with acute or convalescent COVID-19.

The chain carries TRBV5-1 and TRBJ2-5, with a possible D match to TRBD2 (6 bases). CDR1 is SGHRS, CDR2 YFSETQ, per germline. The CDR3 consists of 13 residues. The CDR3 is CASGREVQETQYF. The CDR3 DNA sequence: TGCGCATCCGGCAGGGAGGTCCAAGAGACCCAGTACTTC.

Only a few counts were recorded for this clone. The CDR3 loop reads CASRAQVFSYNSPLHF. CDR3 DNA: TGTGCCAGCAGGGCACAGGTATTCTCCTATAATTCACCCCTCCACTTT. The V gene is TRBV6-6, the J gene TRBJ1-6; tentatively, D is TRBD1 (5 bases). CDR1 and CDR2 (germline): MNHNY, SVGAGI (reference sequence). This CDR3 contains 16 residues. Trimming stripped 6 bases from V and 0 bases from J, with 12 bases between.

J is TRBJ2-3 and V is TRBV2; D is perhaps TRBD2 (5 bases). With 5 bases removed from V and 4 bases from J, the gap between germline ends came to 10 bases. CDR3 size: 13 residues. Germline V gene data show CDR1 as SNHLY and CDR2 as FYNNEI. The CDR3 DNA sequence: TGTGCCAGCAGTTACGACTACGCAGATACGCAGTATTTT. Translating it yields CASSYDYADTQYF.

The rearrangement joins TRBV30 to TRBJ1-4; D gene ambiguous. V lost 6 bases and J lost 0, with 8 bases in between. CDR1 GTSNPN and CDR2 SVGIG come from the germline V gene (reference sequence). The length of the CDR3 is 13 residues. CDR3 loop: CACDIATNEKLFF. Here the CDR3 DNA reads TGTGCCTGTGACATAGCAACTAATGAAAAACTGTTTTTT.

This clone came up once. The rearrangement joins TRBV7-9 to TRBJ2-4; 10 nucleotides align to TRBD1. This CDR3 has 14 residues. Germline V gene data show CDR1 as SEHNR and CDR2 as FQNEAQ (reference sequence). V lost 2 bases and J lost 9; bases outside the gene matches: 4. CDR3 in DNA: TGTGCCAGCAGCTTATCGGACAGGGGGACCATTCAGTACTTC. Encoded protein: CASSLSDRGTIQYF.

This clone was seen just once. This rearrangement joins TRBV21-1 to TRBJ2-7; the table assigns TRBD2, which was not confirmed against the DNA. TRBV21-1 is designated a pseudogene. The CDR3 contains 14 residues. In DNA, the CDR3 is TGTGCCATAGATTGCCCGTATATGTCCTACGAGCAGTACGTC. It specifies CAIDCPYMSYEQYV.

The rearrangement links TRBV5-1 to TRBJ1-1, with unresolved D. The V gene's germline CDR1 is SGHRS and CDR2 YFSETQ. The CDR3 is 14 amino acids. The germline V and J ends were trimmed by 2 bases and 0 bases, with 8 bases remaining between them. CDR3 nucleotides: TGCGCCAGCAGCTTTAGCGTATTGAACACTGAAGCTTTCTTT. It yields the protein CASSFSVLNTEAFF.

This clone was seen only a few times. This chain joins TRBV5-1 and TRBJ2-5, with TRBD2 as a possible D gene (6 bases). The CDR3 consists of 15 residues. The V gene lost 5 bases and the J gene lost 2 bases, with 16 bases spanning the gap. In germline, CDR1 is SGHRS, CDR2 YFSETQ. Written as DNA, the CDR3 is TGCGCCAGCAGGGCTACGGGTCGGGGGCAAGAGACCCAGTACTTC. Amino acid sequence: CASRATGRGQETQYF.

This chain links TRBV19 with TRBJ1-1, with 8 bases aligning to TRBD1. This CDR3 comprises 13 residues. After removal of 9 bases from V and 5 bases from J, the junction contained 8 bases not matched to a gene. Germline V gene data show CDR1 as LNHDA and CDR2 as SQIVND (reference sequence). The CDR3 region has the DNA TGTGCCAGCCAGACAACAGGGGGGACTGAAGCTTTCTTT. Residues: CASQTTGGTEAFF.

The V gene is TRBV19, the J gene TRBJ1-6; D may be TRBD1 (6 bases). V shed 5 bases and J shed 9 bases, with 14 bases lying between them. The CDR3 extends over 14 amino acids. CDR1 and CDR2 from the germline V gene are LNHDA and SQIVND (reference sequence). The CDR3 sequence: CASSLHNRVSPLHF. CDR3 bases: TGTGCCAGTAGTTTGCACAACAGGGTTTCACCCCTCCACTTT.

CDR3 nucleotide sequence: TGTGCCAGTAGTATTGGCAGACAAGAGACCCAGTACTTC. It codes for CASSIGRQETQYF. The J gene is TRBJ2-5, the V gene TRBV19, with D uncertain. Deletions cut 3 bases from V and 2 bases from J, with 7 bases between. CDR1 LNHDA and CDR2 SQIVND come from the germline V gene (reference sequence). This CDR3 has 13 residues. Drawing the rest from reference TRBV19 and TRBJ2-5, the complete variable domain is DGGITQSPKYLFRKEGQNVTLSCEQNLNHDAMYWYRQDPGQGLRLIYYSQIVNDFQKGDIAEGYSVSREKKESFPLTVTSAQKNPTAFYLCASSIGRQETQYFGPGTRLLVL.

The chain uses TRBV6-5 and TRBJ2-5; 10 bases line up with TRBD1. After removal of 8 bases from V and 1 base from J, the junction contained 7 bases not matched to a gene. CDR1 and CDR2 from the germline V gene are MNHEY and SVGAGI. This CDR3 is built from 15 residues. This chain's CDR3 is CASSLRTGGQETQYF. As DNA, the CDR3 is TGTGCCAGCTCCTTACGGACAGGGGGCCAAGAGACCCAGTACTTC.

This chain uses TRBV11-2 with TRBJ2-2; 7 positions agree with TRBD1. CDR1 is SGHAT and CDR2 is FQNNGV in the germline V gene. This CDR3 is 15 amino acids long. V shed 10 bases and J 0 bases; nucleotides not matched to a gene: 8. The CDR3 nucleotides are TGTGCCACTCGCCGGGACAGATCGAACACCGGGGAGCTGTTTTTT. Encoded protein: CATRRDRSNTGELFF.

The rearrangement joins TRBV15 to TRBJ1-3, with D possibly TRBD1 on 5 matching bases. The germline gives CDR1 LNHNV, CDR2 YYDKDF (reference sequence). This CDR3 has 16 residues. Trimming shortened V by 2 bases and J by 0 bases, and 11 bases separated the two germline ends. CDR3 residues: CATSRLLGGSGNTIYF. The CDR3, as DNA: TGTGCCACCAGCAGACTCCTCGGGGGCTCTGGAAACACCATATATTTT. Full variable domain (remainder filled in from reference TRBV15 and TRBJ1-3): DAMVIQNPRYQVTQFGKPVTLSCSQTLNHNVMYWYQQKSSQAPKLLFHYYDKDFNNEADTPDNFQSRRPNTSFCFLDIRSPGLGDTAMYLCATSRLLGGSGNTIYFGEGSWLTVV.

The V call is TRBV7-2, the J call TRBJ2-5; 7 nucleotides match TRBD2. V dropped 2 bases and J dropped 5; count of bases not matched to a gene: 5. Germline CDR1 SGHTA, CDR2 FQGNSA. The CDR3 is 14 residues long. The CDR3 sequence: CASSLNMGGETQYF. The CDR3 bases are TGTGCCAGCAGCTTAAATATGGGGGGGGAGACCCAGTACTTC.

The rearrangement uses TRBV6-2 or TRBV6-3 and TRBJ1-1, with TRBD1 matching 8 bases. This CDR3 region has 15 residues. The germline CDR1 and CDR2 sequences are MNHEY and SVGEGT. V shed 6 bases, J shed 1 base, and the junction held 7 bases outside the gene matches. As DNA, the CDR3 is TGTGCCAGCAGCTCACGGACAGGGCCGAACACTGAAGCTTTCTTT. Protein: CASSSRTGPNTEAFF.

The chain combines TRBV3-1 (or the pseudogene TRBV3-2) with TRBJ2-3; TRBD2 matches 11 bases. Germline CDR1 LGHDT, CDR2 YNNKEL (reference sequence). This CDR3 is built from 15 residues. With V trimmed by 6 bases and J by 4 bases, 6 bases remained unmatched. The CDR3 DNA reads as TGTGCCAGCAGTCCATTAGCGGGGGGGGCAGATACGCAGTATTTT. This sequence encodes CASSPLAGGADTQYF.

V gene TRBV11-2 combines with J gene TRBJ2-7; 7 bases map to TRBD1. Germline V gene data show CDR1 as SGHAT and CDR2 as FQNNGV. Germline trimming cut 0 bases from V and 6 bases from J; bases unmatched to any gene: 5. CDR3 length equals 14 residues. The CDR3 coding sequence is TGTGCCAGCAGCTTAGATCAGGGGGAGAGCGAGCAGTACTTC. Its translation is CASSLDQGESEQYF.

CDR3 nucleotides: TGTGCCAGTAGTAGGAAAGGGGGCAATGAAAAACTGTTTTTT. It codes for CASSRKGGNEKLFF. The V gene is TRBV19, the J gene TRBJ1-4, with 7 bases matching TRBD1. Losses at the gene ends were 4 bases for V and 5 bases for J; bases not matched to a gene: 4. Per the germline V gene, CDR1 is LNHDA and CDR2 is SQIVND (reference sequence). The CDR3 has 14 amino acids.

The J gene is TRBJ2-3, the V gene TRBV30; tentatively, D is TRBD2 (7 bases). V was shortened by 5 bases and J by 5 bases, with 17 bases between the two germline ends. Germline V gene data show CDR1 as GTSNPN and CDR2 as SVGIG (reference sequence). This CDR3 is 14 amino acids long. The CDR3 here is CAWVWQGRGDTQYF. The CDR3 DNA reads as TGTGCCTGGGTCTGGCAGGGGAGGGGAGATACGCAGTATTTT.

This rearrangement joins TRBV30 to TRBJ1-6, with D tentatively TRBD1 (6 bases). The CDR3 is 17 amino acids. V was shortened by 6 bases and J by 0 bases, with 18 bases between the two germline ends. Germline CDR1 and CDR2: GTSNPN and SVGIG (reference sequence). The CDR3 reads CACRLGEGGSYNSPLHF. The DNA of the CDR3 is TGTGCCTGCCGACTGGGTGAAGGGGGCTCCTATAATTCACCCCTCCACTTT. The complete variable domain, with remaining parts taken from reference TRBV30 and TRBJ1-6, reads SQTIHQWPATLVQPVGSPLSLECTVEGTSNPNLYWYRQAAGRGLQLLFYSVGIGQISSEVPQNLSASRPQDRQFILSSKKLLLSDSGFYLCACRLGEGGSYNSPLHFGNGTRLTVT.

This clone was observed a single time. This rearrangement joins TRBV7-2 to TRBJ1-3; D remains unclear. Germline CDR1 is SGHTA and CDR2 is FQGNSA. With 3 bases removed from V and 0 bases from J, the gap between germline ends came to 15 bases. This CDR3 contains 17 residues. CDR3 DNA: TGTGCCAGCAGCTTTGAAGCCGTGATGAGCTCTGGAAACACCATATATTTT. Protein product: CASSFEAVMSSGNTIYF.

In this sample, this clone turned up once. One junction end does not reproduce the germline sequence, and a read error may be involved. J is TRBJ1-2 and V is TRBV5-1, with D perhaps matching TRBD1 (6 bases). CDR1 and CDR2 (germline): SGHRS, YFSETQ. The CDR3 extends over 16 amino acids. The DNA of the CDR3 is TGCGCCCGCAGCCTGGGGGGCGGGGGGCCAAACTATGGCTACACCTTC. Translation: CARSLGGGGPNYGYTF.

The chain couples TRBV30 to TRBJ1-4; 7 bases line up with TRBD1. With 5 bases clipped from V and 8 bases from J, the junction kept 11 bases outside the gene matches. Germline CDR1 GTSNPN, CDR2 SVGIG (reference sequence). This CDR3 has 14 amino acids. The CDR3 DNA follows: TGTGCCTGGTCCCCGGACAGGTTTCGAGAAAAACTGTTTTTT. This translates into CAWSPDRFREKLFF.

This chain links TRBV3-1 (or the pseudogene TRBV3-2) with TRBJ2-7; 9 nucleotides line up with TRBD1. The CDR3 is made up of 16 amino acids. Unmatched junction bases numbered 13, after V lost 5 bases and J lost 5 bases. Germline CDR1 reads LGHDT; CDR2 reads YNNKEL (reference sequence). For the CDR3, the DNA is TGTGCCAGCAGCTCCGGTTTTCCGGGACAGGGTCACGAGCAGTACTTC. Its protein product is CASSSGFPGQGHEQYF.

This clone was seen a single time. The CDR3 protein is CASSLARAAGKQYF. The CDR3 DNA reads TGTGCCAGCAGCTTAGCGCGGGCAGCGGGCAAGCAGTACTTC. The rearrangement links TRBV7-2 to TRBJ2-7; D possibly corresponds to TRBD2 (6 bases). Germline V CDR1 and CDR2: SGHTA, FQGNSA. Deletions cut 0 bases from V and 8 bases from J, with 14 bases between. The CDR3 sequence is 14 residues long.